Listed below are T cell receptor beta chains from one sample, sequenced in a study of T cell repertoires in cytomegalovirus infection. What these receptors recognize is not known. TCRdb independently ran MiXCR on the reads; one entry per CDR3 protein. The sample has 20,000 to 30,000 distinct CDR3 sequences; 22% are singletons. Sequenced here: CD8+ T cells from cultured PBMCs, sampled from culture after CMV antigen stimulation. The receptors come from a human donor in good health (CMV status not recorded). Some clones in this sample may be carry-over from other donors' samples. The CDR3 runs from the conserved cysteine through the conserved F or W. The D gene is left open where the match is weak. Only part of the rows carry a size: once, few, many, or a class if the clone is expanded.

D gene: NA
V gene: TRBV28
clone size: NA
J gene: TRBJ1-5
CDR3 protein: CASSWRDSNQPQHF
CDR3 DNA: TGTGCCAGCAGTTGGCGGGATAGCAATCAGCCCCAGCATTTT

D gene: NA
V gene: TRBV19
clone size: few
J gene: TRBJ1-1
CDR3 protein: CASSPNLGTEAFF
CDR3 DNA: TGTGCCAGTAGTCCGAACTTGGGGACTGAAGCTTTCTTT

D gene: TRBD2
V gene: TRBV15
clone size: few
J gene: TRBJ2-1
CDR3 protein: CATSGLAGGHNEQFF
CDR3 DNA: TGTGCCACCAGCGGGCTAGCGGGGGGACACAATGAGCAGTTCTTC

D gene: NA
V gene: TRBV4-1
clone size: NA
J gene: TRBJ1-1
CDR3 protein: CASSQRGGDISEAFF
CDR3 DNA: TGCGCCAGCAGCCAAAGGGGGGGGGATATCTCTGAAGCTTTCTTT

D gene: NA
V gene: TRBV6-1
clone size: NA
J gene: TRBJ1-5
CDR3 protein: CASSYVAGGSRDAVYSNQPQHF
CDR3 DNA: TGTGCCAGCAGTTACGTGGCCGGGGGTTCTCGGGACGCTGTCTATAGCAATCAGCCCCAGCATTTT

D gene: NA
V gene: TRBV11-2
clone size: NA
J gene: TRBJ2-3
CDR3 protein: CASSLDGLAPDTEIADTQYF
CDR3 DNA: TGTGCCAGCAGCTTAGACGGACTGGCCCCAGACACAGAGATAGCAGATACGCAGTATTTT

D gene: NA
V gene: TRBV12-3/TRBV12-4
clone size: many
J gene: TRBJ2-5
CDR3 protein: CASSLDVRTARETQYF
CDR3 DNA: TGTGCCAGCAGTTTAGATGTGAGGACAGCCAGGGAGACCCAGTACTTC

D gene: NA
V gene: TRBV4-1
clone size: NA
J gene: TRBJ1-5
CDR3 protein: CASSQVRQGNQPQHF
CDR3 DNA: TGCGCCAGCAGCCAAGTCCGTCAGGGTAATCAGCCCCAGCATTTT

D gene: TRBD2
V gene: TRBV9
clone size: many
J gene: TRBJ2-2
CDR3 protein: CASSPGRASGTGELFF
CDR3 DNA: TGTGCCAGCAGCCCTGGGAGGGCGTCGGGCACCGGGGAGCTGTTTTTT

D gene: TRBD1
V gene: TRBV11-2
clone size: NA
J gene: TRBJ2-1
CDR3 protein: CASSLWDSYNEQFF
CDR3 DNA: TGTGCCAGCAGCTTATGGGACAGTTACAATGAGCAGTTCTTC

D gene: TRBD1
V gene: TRBV6-5
clone size: many
J gene: TRBJ2-1
CDR3 protein: CASSSPETGPYNEQFF
CDR3 DNA: TGTGCCAGCAGTTCCCCGGAGACAGGGCCGTACAATGAGCAGTTCTTC

D gene: TRBD2
V gene: TRBV20-1
clone size: NA
J gene: TRBJ2-3
CDR3 protein: CSASPGLAGGVTDTQYF
CDR3 DNA: TGCAGTGCTAGTCCGGGACTAGCGGGGGGCGTCACAGATACGCAGTATTTT

D gene: NA
V gene: TRBV28
clone size: once
J gene: TRBJ2-1
CDR3 protein: CASSLLTSGSYNEQFF
CDR3 DNA: TGTGCCAGCAGTTTATTGACGTCAGGCTCCTACAATGAGCAGTTCTTC

D gene: NA
V gene: TRBV28
clone size: NA
J gene: TRBJ2-3
CDR3 protein: CASSLPPAGATDTQYF
CDR3 DNA: TGTGCCAGCAGTTTACCCCCGGCGGGGGCGACAGATACGCAGTATTTT

D gene: NA
V gene: TRBV10-3
clone size: NA
J gene: TRBJ1-4
CDR3 protein: CAISEWAGSTNEKLFF
CDR3 DNA: TGTGCCATCAGTGAGTGGGCAGGCTCAACTAATGAAAAACTGTTTTTT

D gene: TRBD1
V gene: TRBV12-3/TRBV12-4
clone size: once
J gene: TRBJ2-2
CDR3 protein: CAITGTGQPNTGELFF
CDR3 DNA: TGTGCCATCACCGGGACAGGGCAGCCGAACACCGGGGAGCTGTTTTTT

D gene: NA
V gene: TRBV7-6
clone size: NA
J gene: TRBJ2-2
CDR3 protein: CASDDKGPSTGELFF
CDR3 DNA: TGTGCCAGCGATGACAAGGGCCCTAGTACCGGGGAGCTGTTTTTT

D gene: NA
V gene: TRBV6-4
clone size: NA
J gene: TRBJ2-7
CDR3 protein: CVSTTNGPRGNYEQYF
CDR3 DNA: TGTGTCAGCACTACCAACGGGCCCCGAGGGAACTACGAGCAGTACTTC

D gene: NA
V gene: TRBV2
clone size: NA
J gene: TRBJ1-5
CDR3 protein: CASSPPGQPQHF
CDR3 DNA: TGTGCCAGCAGCCCGCCGGGTCAGCCCCAGCATTTT

D gene: NA
V gene: TRBV12-3/TRBV12-4
clone size: few
J gene: TRBJ1-1
CDR3 protein: CASSLSGRKHSNTEAFF
CDR3 DNA: TGTGCCAGCAGTTTATCTGGACGGAAACATTCGAACACTGAAGCTTTCTTT

D gene: TRBD1
V gene: TRBV28
clone size: few
J gene: TRBJ2-7
CDR3 protein: CASRIDRGEYEQYF
CDR3 DNA: TGTGCCAGCAGGATCGACAGGGGGGAGTACGAGCAGTACTTC

D gene: NA
V gene: TRBV2
clone size: NA
J gene: TRBJ2-2
CDR3 protein: CASARGSQNTGELFF
CDR3 DNA: TGTGCCAGCGCCCGAGGGAGCCAGAACACCGGGGAGCTGTTTTTT

D gene: TRBD1
V gene: TRBV14
clone size: few
J gene: TRBJ2-1
CDR3 protein: CASSPKSSWTGKYNEQFF
CDR3 DNA: TGTGCCAGCAGCCCTAAAAGCAGCTGGACAGGGAAATACAATGAGCAGTTCTTC

D gene: NA
V gene: TRBV7-8
clone size: many
J gene: TRBJ1-1
CDR3 protein: CASSFREGEGTEAFF
CDR3 DNA: TGTGCCAGCAGCTTTCGCGAAGGTGAAGGGACTGAAGCTTTCTTT

D gene: NA
V gene: TRBV27
clone size: NA
J gene: TRBJ2-7
CDR3 protein: CASSLRGSYEQYF
CDR3 DNA: TGTGCCAGCAGTTTAAGGGGCTCCTACGAGCAGTACTTC

D gene: NA
V gene: TRBV6-5
clone size: few
J gene: TRBJ2-3
CDR3 protein: CASSYRAWTSTDTQYF
CDR3 DNA: TGTGCCAGCAGTTACAGGGCTTGGACTAGCACAGATACGCAGTATTTT

D gene: NA
V gene: TRBV6-5
clone size: few
J gene: TRBJ1-1
CDR3 protein: CASIILGTRGTEAFF
CDR3 DNA: TGTGCCAGCATTATTCTCGGGACCCGGGGCACTGAAGCTTTCTTT

D gene: NA
V gene: TRBV20-1
clone size: few
J gene: TRBJ1-5
CDR3 protein: CSAANSNQPQHF
CDR3 DNA: TGCAGTGCAGCAAATAGCAATCAGCCCCAGCATTTT

D gene: TRBD2
V gene: TRBV4-1
clone size: NA
J gene: TRBJ2-7
CDR3 protein: CASSQDSGGDYEQYF
CDR3 DNA: TGCGCCAGCAGCCAAGATAGCGGGGGGGACTACGAGCAGTACTTC

D gene: NA
V gene: TRBV28
clone size: NA
J gene: TRBJ2-3
CDR3 protein: CASSLLGQHSTDTQYF
CDR3 DNA: TGTGCCAGCAGTTTATTGGGACAACATAGCACAGATACGCAGTATTTT

D gene: NA
V gene: TRBV4-1
clone size: few
J gene: TRBJ2-7
CDR3 protein: CASSQDSRKTGLSSYEQYF
CDR3 DNA: TGCGCCAGCAGCCAAGATTCCCGAAAAACGGGGTTAAGCTCCTACGAGCAGTACTTC

D gene: NA
V gene: TRBV19
clone size: NA
J gene: TRBJ2-1
CDR3 protein: CASSISGTEQFF
CDR3 DNA: TGTGCCAGTAGTATAAGTGGGACTGAGCAGTTCTTC

D gene: NA
V gene: TRBV15
clone size: few
J gene: TRBJ2-1
CDR3 protein: CATSRDRSSYNEQFF
CDR3 DNA: TGTGCCACCAGCAGAGACAGAAGCTCCTACAATGAGCAGTTCTTC

D gene: NA
V gene: TRBV7-2
clone size: few
J gene: TRBJ2-3
CDR3 protein: CASSLVAGGPSDTQYF
CDR3 DNA: TGTGCCAGCAGCTTAGTCGCCGGGGGGCCGTCGGATACGCAGTATTTT

D gene: TRBD2
V gene: TRBV6-6
clone size: few
J gene: TRBJ2-7
CDR3 protein: CASSTRGGALSYEQYF
CDR3 DNA: TGTGCCAGCAGTACCCGGGGGGGGGCCCTCTCCTACGAGCAGTACTTC

D gene: NA
V gene: TRBV7-9
clone size: many
J gene: TRBJ1-2
CDR3 protein: CASSPHNRYYGYTF
CDR3 DNA: TGTGCCAGCAGCCCTCATAACCGATACTATGGCTACACCTTC

D gene: TRBD2
V gene: TRBV7-9
clone size: NA
J gene: TRBJ2-3
CDR3 protein: CASSPGTSGGTDTQYF
CDR3 DNA: TGTGCCAGCAGCCCAGGGACTAGCGGGGGGACTGATACGCAGTATTTT

D gene: NA
V gene: TRBV28
clone size: NA
J gene: TRBJ2-3
CDR3 protein: CASSPLGTDTQYF
CDR3 DNA: TGTGCCAGCAGTCCTTTGGGCACAGATACGCAGTATTTT

D gene: NA
V gene: TRBV27
clone size: NA
J gene: TRBJ1-5
CDR3 protein: CASSWTREQPQHF
CDR3 DNA: TGTGCCAGCAGTTGGACCAGGGAACAGCCCCAGCATTTT

D gene: TRBD2
V gene: TRBV25-1
clone size: few
J gene: TRBJ2-3
CDR3 protein: CASTAGQRTDTQYF
CDR3 DNA: TGTGCCAGCACAGCGGGGCAGCGCACAGATACGCAGTATTTT

D gene: TRBD1
V gene: TRBV7-6
clone size: few
J gene: TRBJ1-2
CDR3 protein: CASSLEVGTGPNNYGYTF
CDR3 DNA: TGTGCCAGCAGCTTAGAAGTTGGGACAGGGCCCAATAACTATGGCTACACCTTC

D gene: NA
V gene: TRBV7-2
clone size: many
J gene: TRBJ2-7
CDR3 protein: CASSLEGYYEQYF
CDR3 DNA: TGTGCCAGCAGCTTAGAAGGATACTACGAGCAGTACTTC

D gene: NA
V gene: TRBV3-1
clone size: NA
J gene: TRBJ2-3
CDR3 protein: CASSQGHRLAGTTDTQYF
CDR3 DNA: TGTGCCAGCAGCCAAGGTCACCGGCTAGCTGGGACCACAGATACGCAGTATTTT

D gene: TRBD1
V gene: TRBV6-2/TRBV6-3
clone size: few
J gene: TRBJ2-1
CDR3 protein: CASSYTKTGQLYNEQFF
CDR3 DNA: TGTGCCAGCAGTTACACCAAAACGGGACAGCTATACAATGAGCAGTTCTTC

D gene: NA
V gene: TRBV7-2
clone size: many
J gene: TRBJ1-4
CDR3 protein: CASSPRQDKLFF
CDR3 DNA: TGTGCCAGCAGCCCTCGACAGGATAAACTGTTTTTT

D gene: NA
V gene: TRBV7-2
clone size: many
J gene: TRBJ2-5
CDR3 protein: CASSLGQGQETQYF
CDR3 DNA: TGTGCCAGCAGCTTAGGGCAGGGCCAAGAGACCCAGTACTTC

D gene: NA
V gene: TRBV20-1
clone size: NA
J gene: TRBJ2-1
CDR3 protein: CSARVPNEQFF
CDR3 DNA: TGCAGTGCTAGGGTCCCCAATGAGCAGTTCTTC

D gene: NA
V gene: TRBV4-2
clone size: NA
J gene: TRBJ2-4
CDR3 protein: CASSHSSQSAKNIQYF
CDR3 DNA: TGTGCCAGCAGCCATTCATCCCAGTCAGCCAAAAACATTCAGTACTTC

D gene: NA
V gene: TRBV7-8
clone size: many
J gene: TRBJ1-5
CDR3 protein: CASSPTDQPQHF
CDR3 DNA: TGTGCCAGCAGCCCGACCGATCAGCCCCAGCATTTT

D gene: NA
V gene: TRBV14
clone size: few
J gene: TRBJ2-1
CDR3 protein: CASSHSFNEQFF
CDR3 DNA: TGTGCCAGCAGCCATTCATTCAATGAGCAGTTCTTC

D gene: TRBD1
V gene: TRBV28
clone size: NA
J gene: TRBJ2-7
CDR3 protein: CASSLRTGRSYEQYF
CDR3 DNA: TGTGCCAGCAGTCTACGGACAGGGCGCTCCTACGAGCAGTACTTC

D gene: TRBD2
V gene: TRBV6-2/TRBV6-3
clone size: many
J gene: TRBJ2-1
CDR3 protein: CASSQLAGGPEEQFF
CDR3 DNA: TGTGCCAGCAGTCAACTAGCGGGGGGGCCTGAGGAGCAGTTCTTC

D gene: NA
V gene: TRBV19
clone size: few
J gene: TRBJ2-1
CDR3 protein: CASSIVRGNEQFF
CDR3 DNA: TGTGCCAGTAGTATAGTGAGAGGTAATGAGCAGTTCTTC

D gene: NA
V gene: TRBV25-1
clone size: few
J gene: TRBJ2-1
CDR3 protein: CASSDPGSRNEQFF
CDR3 DNA: TGTGCCAGCAGTGACCCAGGGAGCAGGAATGAGCAGTTCTTC

D gene: NA
V gene: TRBV28
clone size: few
J gene: TRBJ1-2
CDR3 protein: CASSLPQGLPYGYTF
CDR3 DNA: TGTGCCAGCAGCTTACCCCAGGGTCTACCCTATGGCTACACCTTC